One and the same sample provided the 29 T cell receptor beta chains below, sequenced in a study of Ad26.COV2.S vaccination and SARS-CoV-2 variants. Indicated treatment: roughly 18 received Ad26.COV2.S at low or high dose, single or two shots; about 5 received placebo; per-sample allocation not given. The samples date from day 63 after the first vaccine or placebo injection. Libraries were prepared by immunoSEQ multiplex PCR; TCRdb keeps only in-frame clonotypes and omits some of them. The sample consists of approximately 250,000 clones, roughly nine tenths of them appearing once. Sequencing used peripheral blood, obtained in a trial of Ad26.COV2.S vaccine versus placebo. These receptors came from a person aged 18-60 years who received the Ad26.COV2.S COVID-19 vaccine or a placebo.

The V and J genes are TRBV30 and TRBJ1-1, with 9 nucleotides matching TRBD1. This CDR3 region has 12 residues. The V gene's germline CDR1 is GTSNPN and CDR2 SVGIG (reference sequence). V was clipped by 5 bases and J by 4 bases; unmatched bases: 2. CDR3 coding DNA: TGTGCCTGGGGACAGGGGATCACTGAAGCTTTCTTT. Encoded protein: CAWGQGITEAFF.

This rearrangement joins TRBV7-9 to TRBJ2-3; TRBD1 is a possible D gene (8 bases). Trimming removed 5 bases at V and 8 bases at J, with 14 bases between. The V gene's germline CDR1 is SEHNR and CDR2 FQNEAQ (reference sequence). This CDR3 has 13 amino acids. CDR3 sequence (DNA): TGTGCCAGCAGCCCCACAGGGGGGGGTACGCAGTATTTT. It encodes CASSPTGGGTQYF.

The rearrangement joins TRBV7-9 to TRBJ1-1, with a possible D match to TRBD1 (5 bases). The CDR3 extends over 15 amino acids. Trimming took 6 bases from V and 0 from J, leaving 14 bases between them. The V gene's germline CDR1 is SEHNR and CDR2 FQNEAQ (reference sequence). In DNA form, the CDR3 reads TGTGCCAGCAGACTGGGGACCGGCCTGAACACTGAAGCTTTCTTT. This codes for CASRLGTGLNTEAFF.

As DNA, the CDR3 is TGTGCCAGCCAAGCCGGGACTAAAGACAATGAGCAGTTCTTC. This gives the protein CASQAGTKDNEQFF. This chain connects TRBV18 to TRBJ2-1; TRBD2 matches at 7 bases. Trimming took 8 bases from V and 5 from J; bases not matched to a gene: 9. The CDR3 runs 14 residues. The germline V gene has CDR1 KGHSH and CDR2 LQKENI.

CDR3 residues: CASSQGRGGKETQYF. CDR3 coding DNA: TGTGCCAGCAGCCAAGGACGGGGGGGGAAAGAGACCCAGTACTTC. The V call is TRBV14, the J call TRBJ2-5; 8 positions match TRBD2. J lost 3 bases, V lost 1 base, and 4 bases had no gene match. The CDR3 length is 15 residues. Germline lookup yields CDR1 SGHDN and CDR2 FVKESK.

V is TRBV4-2 and J is TRBJ2-2; the match to TRBD2 covers 14 bases. Trimming cost V 0 bases and J 3 bases; bases outside gene matches: 6. The CDR3 spans 19 residues. In germline, CDR1 is LGHNA, CDR2 YNFKEQ. The CDR3 nucleotides are TGTGCCAGCAGCCAAGAAGGACTAGCGGGGGGCCCGCACACCGGGGAGCTGTTTTTT. Translating it yields CASSQEGLAGGPHTGELFF.

This chain joins TRBV13 and TRBJ1-2; no definite D call. Germline-derived CDR1 and CDR2 are PRHDT and FYEKMQ (reference sequence). With 0 bases removed from V and 5 bases from J, the gap between germline ends came to 7 bases. CDR3 length: 13 amino acids. CDR3 loop: CASSLGEGYGYTF. The DNA of the CDR3 is TGTGCCAGCAGCTTAGGAGAAGGATATGGCTACACCTTC.

The J gene is TRBJ1-4, the V gene TRBV19; D unclear. This CDR3 is built from 15 residues. Germline CDR1 LNHDA, CDR2 SQIVND (reference sequence). The V and J ends lost 7 bases and 0 bases respectively, with 12 bases between them. CDR3 amino acids: CASTVAHATNEKLFF. The CDR3 DNA reads TGTGCCAGTACGGTAGCCCATGCAACTAATGAAAAACTGTTTTTT.

This chain links TRBV21-1 with TRBJ1-1. TRBV21-1 is tagged as a pseudogene. This CDR3 comprises 19 residues. CDR3 sequence reads: CASSGGGPPMITGNTEAFF. DNA of the CDR3: TGTGCCAGCAGCGGGGGGGGTCCCCCGATGATTACAGGGAACACTGAAGCTTTCTTT.

The rearrangement links TRBV6-1 to TRBJ1-6, with 10 bases aligning to TRBD1. The V gene end was trimmed by 2 bases and the J gene end by 0 bases; junction bases not matched to a gene: 4. CDR1 MNHNS and CDR2 SASEGT come from the germline V gene. The CDR3 is 18 residues long. In DNA form, the CDR3 reads TGTGCCAGCAGTGAATGGACAGGGGGAAGCTCCTATAATTCACCCCTCCACTTT. It is translated as CASSEWTGGSSYNSPLHF.

The J gene is TRBJ2-7, the V gene TRBV5-4, with no clear D. Trimming pared 4 bases from V and 4 bases from J, leaving 15 bases between. The CDR3 has 14 amino acids. Looked up from germline, CDR1 is SGHNT and CDR2 is YYREEE (reference sequence). The CDR3 nucleotides are TGTGCCAGCAGCACCTCTAAGAGAGCTTACGAGCAGTACGTC. It yields the protein CASSTSKRAYEQYV.

The V and J genes are TRBV6-5 and TRBJ1-1, with a possible D match to TRBD1 (6 bases). This CDR3 contains 13 residues. Germline loops: CDR1 MNHEY, CDR2 SVGAGI. The V gene lost 6 bases and the J gene lost 3 bases, with 11 bases spanning the gap. CDR3 protein: CASRKTGYTEAFF. CDR3 DNA sequence: TGTGCCAGCAGAAAAACAGGGTACACTGAAGCTTTCTTT.

The CDR3 loop reads CASSDITGSPVWSYGYTF. CDR3 sequence (DNA): TGTGCCAGCAGTGATATTACAGGGAGCCCCGTTTGGAGCTATGGCTACACCTTC. The chain carries TRBV6-1 and TRBJ1-2; D is possibly TRBD1 (6 bases). The CDR3 consists of 18 residues. V was pared by 3 bases and J by 4 bases, with 24 bases between. CDR1 is MNHNS and CDR2 is SASEGT in the germline V gene.

With respect to this clone: Mismatch with germline at one junction end may stem from a read error. The chain links TRBV29-1 to TRBJ1-4, with 10 positions matching TRBD1. CDR3 size: 11 residues. Germline CDR1 and CDR2: SQVTM and ANQGSEA. The CDR3 nucleotides read TGCAGCGTCACATCGGACAGGGGGATTGTCTTT. Amino acids: CSVTSDRGIVF.

As regards this clone: The junction and the germline gene differ at one end; a read error may be behind it. V usage is TRBV7-7 and J usage is TRBJ2-7, with 8 bases aligning to TRBD1. CDR1 SSHAT and CDR2 FNYEAQ come from the germline V gene (reference sequence). CDR3 length equals 13 residues. The CDR3: CASSRGQGYEQYF. The CDR3, as DNA: TGTGCTAGCAGCCGTGGACAGGGCTACGAGCAGTACTTC.

The chain combines TRBV27 with TRBJ1-6; D is perhaps TRBD1 (6 bases). The CDR3 loop spans 17 amino acids. The V end was cut by 7 bases, the J end by 4 bases, with 20 bases between. From germline, CDR1 is MNHEY and CDR2 SMNVEV (reference sequence). The CDR3 sequence is CASTWGTGNLYNSPLHF. CDR3 nucleotide sequence: TGTGCCAGCACCTGGGGCACAGGGAATCTATATAATTCACCCCTCCACTTT.

This clone appeared a few times. The gene calls are TRBV4-2 and TRBJ1-1; D may be TRBD1 (5 bases). This CDR3 has 16 residues. CDR1 LGHNA and CDR2 YNFKEQ come from the germline V gene. Trimming took 0 bases from V and 1 from J, leaving 12 bases between them. CDR3 sequence: CASSQDVGRANTEAFF. Here the CDR3 DNA reads TGTGCCAGCAGCCAAGATGTGGGCAGGGCGAACACTGAAGCTTTCTTT.

This clone was picked up one time. This chain links TRBV6-2 or TRBV6-3 with TRBJ1-5; maybe TRBD1 (6 bases). This CDR3 is 15 amino acids long. CDR1 and CDR2 from the germline V gene are MNHEY and SVGEGT. Trimming pared 3 bases from V and 3 bases from J, leaving 12 bases between. CDR3 in amino acids: CASSYIGGINQPQHF. In DNA, the CDR3 is TGTGCCAGCAGTTATATCGGGGGCATCAATCAGCCCCAGCATTTT.

V is TRBV5-1 and J is TRBJ2-3; D unclear. Deletions cut 4 bases from V and 0 bases from J, with 9 bases between. The CDR3 runs 14 residues. CDR1 SGHRS and CDR2 YFSETQ come from the germline V gene. This CDR3 reads CASSRIPSTDTQYF. Here the CDR3 DNA reads TGCGCCAGCAGCCGGATCCCTAGCACAGATACGCAGTATTTT.

The V call is TRBV7-9, the J call TRBJ1-2; 10 nucleotides line up with TRBD1. The length of the CDR3 is 17 residues. Looked up from germline, CDR1 is SEHNR and CDR2 is FQNEAQ (reference sequence). V lost 1 base to trimming and J lost 4 bases; unmatched junction nucleotides: 9. This chain's CDR3 is CASSLGSHRDRGYGYTF. The CDR3 region has the DNA TGTGCCAGCAGCTTAGGGTCGCACCGGGACAGGGGCTATGGCTACACCTTC.

The chain has TRBV11-2 and TRBJ2-7, with TRBD2 matching over 9 bases. V shed 4 bases, J shed 1 base, and the junction held 5 bases outside the gene matches. Germline V gene lookup returns CDR1 SGHAT and CDR2 FQNNGV. This CDR3 spans 15 amino acids. The CDR3 protein is CASSSRLAESYEQYF. CDR3 nucleotide sequence: TGTGCCAGCAGCTCACGACTAGCGGAATCCTACGAGCAGTACTTC. Combining the CDR3 with reference TRBV11-2 and TRBJ2-7 gives the whole variable domain EAGVAQSPRYKIIEKRQSVAFWCNPISGHATLYWYQQILGQGPKLLIQFQNNGVVDDSQLPKDRFSAERLKGVDSTLKIQPAKLEDSAVYLCASSSRLAESYEQYFGPGTRLTVT.

The V gene is TRBV7-9, the J gene TRBJ1-1; TRBD1 agrees at 7 bases. CDR3 size: 15 residues. Germline loops: CDR1 SEHNR, CDR2 FQNEAQ (reference sequence). V shed 0 bases and J 2 bases; nucleotides not matched to a gene: 3. The CDR3: CASSLAGTVNTEAFF. In DNA form, the CDR3 reads TGTGCCAGCAGCTTAGCAGGGACAGTCAACACTGAAGCTTTCTTT.

The chain recombines TRBV6-5 with TRBJ1-1; 8 positions agree with TRBD1. This CDR3 has 14 amino acids. The V segment lost 3 bases and the J segment 5 bases; nucleotides outside the gene matches: 5. Germline assignment: CDR1 MNHEY and CDR2 SVGAGI. The CDR3 DNA sequence: TGTGCCAGCAGTTATAGAGACAGGGGAACTGAAGCTTTCTTT. It yields the protein CASSYRDRGTEAFF.

This chain joins TRBV7-3 and TRBJ2-1, with TRBD2 identical over 11 bases. Germline trimming cut 3 bases from V and 10 bases from J; bases unmatched to any gene: 8. This CDR3 has 15 amino acids. Germline values: CDR1 SGHTA, CDR2 FQGTGA. The CDR3 sequence: CASSFRSIAGGEQFF. The CDR3, as DNA: TGTGCCAGCAGCTTTCGGTCGATAGCGGGAGGGGAGCAGTTCTTC.

The genes are TRBV6-5 and TRBJ1-1, with a possible D match to TRBD1 (6 bases). Germline V gene data show CDR1 as MNHEY and CDR2 as SVGAGI. The CDR3 length is 16 residues. The V end was cut by 0 bases, the J end by 11 bases, with 22 bases between. The CDR3 DNA follows: TGTGCCAGCAGTTACTCCCGAAGATTTGGGGGGCGAGCGGCTTTCTTT. This codes for CASSYSRRFGGRAAFF.

This chain links TRBV7-2 with TRBJ2-1; TRBD2 might be the D (5 bases). V lost 4 bases to trimming and J lost 2 bases, with 9 bases between them. The CDR3 runs to 14 residues. Germline loops: CDR1 SGHTA, CDR2 FQGNSA. CDR3 sequence reads: CASSSPGAYNEQFF. The CDR3 nucleotides are TGTGCCAGCAGCTCCCCCGGGGCCTACAATGAGCAGTTCTTC.

V usage is TRBV13 and J usage is TRBJ2-7; D is possibly TRBD1 (5 bases). The V gene lost 9 bases and the J gene lost 6 bases, with 18 bases spanning the gap. Germline loops: CDR1 PRHDT, CDR2 FYEKMQ (reference sequence). CDR3 size: 13 residues. The CDR3 DNA follows: TGTGCCAGTCAAAAAAAAGGGGTGTGCGAGCAGTACTTC. This sequence encodes CASQKKGVCEQYF.

The gene calls are TRBV27 and TRBJ2-5; D not resolved. The CDR3 spans 14 residues. Deletions cut 4 bases from V and 5 bases from J, with 14 bases between. Per the germline V gene, CDR1 is MNHEY and CDR2 is SMNVEV (reference sequence). CDR3 in amino acids: CASSSTPLRETQYF. CDR3 DNA: TGTGCCAGCAGTTCGACCCCCTTGCGGGAGACCCAGTACTTC.

The chain combines TRBV19 with TRBJ1-4, with TRBD1 matching over 9 bases. This CDR3 is 14 amino acids long. The germline CDR1 and CDR2 sequences are LNHDA and SQIVND (reference sequence). V trimming: 4 bases; J trimming: 8 bases; junction bases outside the gene matches: 5. Written as DNA, the CDR3 is TGTGCCAGTAGTACACAGGGGGCGGGAGAAAAACTGTTTTTT. It yields the protein CASSTQGAGEKLFF.